Presented here are 21 T cell receptor beta chains from one specimen sequenced in a study of PD-1 blockade in classical Hodgkin lymphoma. The repertoire was sequenced with immunoSEQ multiplex PCR; TCRdb's copy has only in-frame clones and lacks some. The sample holds roughly 20,000 clones, about 81% seen once. In every patient, relapse followed autologous stem cell transplantation, while exposure to brentuximab vedotin differed. The material was peripheral blood mononuclear cells (PBMCs), obtained at baseline. The receptors were sampled from a human donor with classical Hodgkin lymphoma.

The gene calls are TRBV6-6 and TRBJ1-5; the match to TRBD1 covers 8 bases. The V segment lost 8 bases and the J segment 2 bases; nucleotides outside the gene matches: 8. The germline CDR1 and CDR2 sequences are MNHNY and SVGAGI (reference sequence). The CDR3 runs to 15 residues. Written as DNA, the CDR3 is TGTGCCAGCGCATTCCCGACAGGGGGCAATCAGCCCCAGCATTTT. The encoded protein is CASAFPTGGNQPQHF.

This clone has just one count. In DNA form, the CDR3 reads TGTGCCAGCAGCCCGGGGACTAGCTGGGGGGTGGAGACCCAGTACTTC. Amino acid sequence: CASSPGTSWGVETQYF. The chain recombines TRBV7-2 with TRBJ2-5; 9 bases map to TRBD2. The V segment lost 5 bases and the J segment 5 bases; nucleotides outside the gene matches: 12. This CDR3 spans 16 amino acids. Germline CDR1 and CDR2: SGHTA and FQGNSA.

V and J are TRBV4-2 and TRBJ1-1; 9 bases match TRBD1. CDR3 length equals 17 residues. Germline CDR1 LGHNA, CDR2 YNFKEQ. V dropped 1 base and J dropped 0; count of bases not matched to a gene: 6. The CDR3 loop is CASSQAWTGDMNTEAFF. For the CDR3, the DNA is TGTGCCAGCAGCCAAGCCTGGACAGGGGACATGAACACTGAAGCTTTCTTT.

The chain couples TRBV4-3 to TRBJ2-5, with D uncertain. The germline CDR1 and CDR2 sequences are LGHNA and YSLEER. The CDR3 sequence is 14 residues long. Trimming took 0 bases from V and 1 from J, leaving 6 bases between them. The CDR3 is CASSQEWGQETQYF. CDR3 coding DNA: TGCGCCAGCAGCCAAGAGTGGGGCCAAGAGACCCAGTACTTC.

This chain links TRBV9 with TRBJ2-3; 14 bases are shared with TRBD2. This CDR3 has 17 amino acids. V lost 5 bases to trimming and J lost 4 bases; unmatched junction nucleotides: 9. CDR1 and CDR2 from the germline V gene are SGDLS and YYNGEE. This CDR3 reads CASSRTGTSGRADTQYF. CDR3 nucleotide sequence: TGTGCCAGCAGTCGGACCGGGACTAGCGGGAGAGCAGATACGCAGTATTTT.

V and J are TRBV7-6 and TRBJ2-5, with D maybe TRBD2 (5 bases). Germline-derived CDR1 and CDR2 are SGHVS and FNYEAQ. CDR3 length equals 17 residues. Trimming took 5 bases from V and 5 from J, leaving 24 bases between them. The CDR3 nucleotides are TGTGCCAGCAGCGTCACGGCCCAGGTGCGTTGGGAGGAGACCCAGTACTTC. This sequence encodes CASSVTAQVRWEETQYF.

As DNA, the CDR3 is TGTGCCAGCAGCGCGGAAGGGGCCGTCGGGCGCTCTGGAAACACCATATATTTT. This encodes CASSAEGAVGRSGNTIYF. V usage is TRBV9 and J usage is TRBJ1-3; a weak D match, TRBD1 (5 bases). Germline CDR1 reads SGDLS; CDR2 reads YYNGEE. The CDR3 runs 18 residues. V lost 3 bases, J lost 0 bases, and 19 bases lay in between.

CDR3 in DNA: TGTGCCACCAGCAGAGATGCGGGGGGCGGGGAGACCCAGTACTTC. As protein: CATSRDAGGGETQYF. The genes are TRBV15 and TRBJ2-5, with 8 positions matching TRBD2. This CDR3 is 15 amino acids long. The germline gives CDR1 LNHNV, CDR2 YYDKDF (reference sequence). Trimming at V came to 0 bases and at J to 5 bases, leaving 5 bases not matched to a gene.

The chain has TRBV7-9 and TRBJ1-2; a weak D match, TRBD1 (5 bases). This CDR3 is 12 amino acids long. Trimming pared 6 bases from V and 5 bases from J, leaving 10 bases between. Per the germline V gene, CDR1 is SEHNR and CDR2 is FQNEAQ (reference sequence). CDR3 sequence: CASRGELYGYTF. In DNA form, the CDR3 reads TGTGCCAGCAGAGGGGAACTATATGGCTACACCTTC.

There are a few counts of this clone. The genes are TRBV7-2 and TRBJ2-5; 9 bases agree with TRBD2. After removal of 5 bases from V and 3 bases from J, the junction contained 16 bases not matched to a gene. The CDR3 length is 18 residues. CDR1 is SGHTA and CDR2 is FQGNSA in the germline V gene. The CDR3 sequence is CASSTLPGLAGGEETQYF. The DNA of the CDR3 is TGTGCCAGCAGCACACTACCGGGACTAGCCGGGGGTGAAGAGACCCAGTACTTC.

This chain connects TRBV30 to TRBJ1-5; D is unclear. From germline, CDR1 is GTSNPN and CDR2 SVGIG (reference sequence). The CDR3 is 13 residues long. The germline V and J ends were trimmed by 3 bases and 3 bases, with 9 bases remaining between them. The DNA of the CDR3 is TGTGCCTGGAGCCAAGACGCCAATCAGCCCCAGCATTTT. Residues: CAWSQDANQPQHF.

V and J are TRBV4-3 and TRBJ2-7; D is uncertain. V was pared by 0 bases and J by 2 bases, with 5 bases between. CDR3 length: 13 residues. CDR1 is LGHNA, CDR2 YSLEER, per germline. The CDR3 sequence: CASSQDLAYEQYF. CDR3 nucleotides: TGCGCCAGCAGCCAAGACCTCGCCTACGAGCAGTACTTC.

This rearrangement joins TRBV27 to TRBJ1-5; D is unclear. Trimming took 6 bases from V and 0 from J, leaving 12 bases between them. Looked up from germline, CDR1 is MNHEY and CDR2 is SMNVEV (reference sequence). This CDR3 has 15 amino acids. DNA of the CDR3: TGTGCCAGCAGCCCCTTGGACTTTAGCAATCAGCCCCAGCATTTT. Translated: CASSPLDFSNQPQHF.

V is TRBV7-2 and J is TRBJ2-7; 10 nucleotides match TRBD2. V lost 4 bases, J lost 5 bases, and 5 bases stayed unmatched. The CDR3 loop spans 14 amino acids. Germline CDR1 and CDR2: SGHTA and FQGNSA. Here the CDR3 DNA reads TGTGCCAGCAGCTGGAGCGGGGGGGCCCACGAGCAGTACTTC. This gives the protein CASSWSGGAHEQYF.

V is TRBV9 and J is TRBJ2-2, with D uncertain. The V end lost 0 bases, the J end lost 4 bases, and 10 bases lay between the germline ends. Germline-derived CDR1 and CDR2 are SGDLS and YYNGEE. This CDR3 comprises 15 residues. CDR3 residues: CASSVGADFTGELFF. The CDR3 nucleotides are TGTGCCAGCAGCGTAGGGGCTGATTTCACCGGGGAGCTGTTTTTT.

The chain is built from TRBV11-1 and TRBJ1-1; the D is unclear. The germline V gene encodes CDR1 SGHAT and CDR2 FQDESV (reference sequence). V lost 5 bases to trimming and J lost 0 bases, with 10 bases between them. CDR3 size: 14 residues. The CDR3 loop is CASSLGILNTEAFF. The CDR3 nucleotides read TGTGCCAGCAGCCTTGGGATTTTGAACACTGAAGCTTTCTTT.

The V call is TRBV4-2, the J call TRBJ1-1; D not resolved. The CDR3 covers 13 residues. Trimming took off 7 bases at V and 5 bases at J, with 14 bases between the two ends. Germline V CDR1 and CDR2: LGHNA, YNFKEQ. CDR3 loop: CASTRTLGTEAFF. In DNA form, the CDR3 reads TGTGCCAGCACCCGCACCCTCGGGACTGAAGCTTTCTTT.

This sequence joins TRBV28 and TRBJ1-1, with 9 positions matching TRBD1. The V and J ends lost 4 bases and 2 bases, in that order; junction bases with no gene match: 8. CDR3 length: 16 residues. Germline CDR1 is MDHEN and CDR2 is SYDVKM. This CDR3 reads CASSSLGTGINTEAFF. CDR3 DNA: TGTGCCAGCAGTTCCCTTGGGACAGGGATTAACACTGAAGCTTTCTTT.

The rearrangement links TRBV15 to TRBJ2-3; D unresolved. The germline gives CDR1 LNHNV, CDR2 YYDKDF (reference sequence). CDR3 length equals 17 residues. Trimming shortened V by 0 bases and J by 0 bases, and 13 bases separated the two germline ends. The CDR3 DNA reads as TGTGCCACCAGCAGAGAATTGGTAGCCCTTAGCACAGATACGCAGTATTTT. Translating gives CATSRELVALSTDTQYF.

Worth noting for this clone: The CDR3 carries no conserved terminal phenylalanine or tryptophan, so it likely arises from a read error. V is TRBV7-2 and J is TRBJ1-2, with D possibly matching TRBD1 (6 bases). From germline, CDR1 is SGHTA and CDR2 FQGNSA. CDR3 length: 14 amino acids. The V end lost 7 bases, the J end lost 6 bases, and 18 bases lay between the germline ends. DNA for the CDR3: TGTGCCAGCAAGTTTGGGAGGAGGGGGGATGGCTACACCCTC. Translating gives CASKFGRRGDGYTL.

The chain employs TRBV6-9 and TRBJ1-1, with D possibly TRBD1 on 6 matching bases. Germline assignment: CDR1 MNHGY and CDR2 SVAAGI. V was trimmed by 6 bases and J by 1 base, leaving 9 bases between them. This CDR3 is built from 13 residues. This CDR3 is CASSPTGNTEAFF. The CDR3 DNA follows: TGTGCCAGCAGCCCGACAGGGAACACTGAAGCTTTCTTT.